The sequence of this T cell receptor (beta chain) was determined in a study of neurological immune-mediated disorders. Study conclusions and caveats: HTLV-1-associated myelopathy had the most TCR clonal expansion, while multiple sclerosis had the least, a level that fell below healthy controls.

This clonotype was counted at least ten times. As yet, its antigen is unknown. V trimming: 5 bases; J trimming: 10 bases; junction bases outside the gene matches: 17. The length of the CDR3 is 15 residues. The germline CDR1 and CDR2 sequences are SQVTM and ANQGSEA. The cDNA was synthesized by 5'RACE incorporating 10-nucleotide random UMIs. TCRdb reanalysed the 5' RACE reads using MiXCR and keeps one entry per CDR3 protein. The data contain roughly 57,000 distinct CDR3 sequences, roughly 8.3% of them singletons. As to time point: longitudinal time-point 3. In Maryland, USA, blood bank volunteers were the healthy controls. Preparation of the unsorted libraries drew on 2 million PBMCs stored at -80 C.

The sequence was obtained from a woman in her forties in good health. This chain joins TRBV29-1 and TRBJ2-1; 7 bases align to TRBD1. Sample: PBMCs. CDR3 sequence (DNA): TGCAGCGTTCGGGCCGGGACAGAAAAGGGTCGGGAGCAGTTCTTC. Translation: CSVRAGTEKGREQFF.